This entry features one T cell receptor beta chain sequence. What it binds is not known. Germline V gene sequence: CDR1 LGHDT, CDR2 YNNKEL (reference sequence). This CDR3 has 15 amino acids. V was cut by 4 bases and J by 2 bases, with 15 bases left in between. The sample belongs to a study of post-analysis software for immune sequencing data. In the study overall: The courses of disease that were included comprised relapsing-remitting, secondary progressive and progressive-relapsing multiple sclerosis. Study findings and constraints: Patients with multiple sclerosis recorded significantly lower normalized Chao1 diversity than controls, the study found. Controls had lower frequencies than patients of 4 or 5 TRBV segments, which included TRBV5-6, TRBV5-1 and TRBV20-1.

Unique molecular identifiers were built into the TCR beta cDNA libraries. Via MiXCR, TCRdb re-called the PCR reads, giving one row per CDR3 protein. The table records hundreds of thousands of distinct CDR3 sequences, roughly 46% of them present only once. This sequence was found in a girl between 10 and 17 years old with multiple sclerosis. Specimen: blood. This chain uses TRBV3-1 with TRBJ2-7; weak D call: TRBD2 (6 bases). CDR3 in amino acids: CASSLASSGAYEQYF. The CDR3 DNA sequence: TGTGCCAGCAGCCTCGCGAGTAGCGGCGCCTACGAGCAGTACTTC.